A single sample is the source of the 26 T cell receptor beta chains below, sequenced in a study of T cell responses to AZD1222 COVID-19 vaccine. Clones were sequenced by immunoSEQ multiplex PCR, and TCRdb holds only the in-frame ones, with some missing. This repertoire shows around 52,000 clones, around 86% found once; its top ten account for 16%. Source: peripheral blood, taken on day 0 of AZD1222 vaccination. The origin of the receptors is an adult in good health.

The chain has TRBV20-1 and TRBJ2-3; D is unresolved. The germline V gene has CDR1 DFQATT and CDR2 SNEGSKA (reference sequence). CDR3 length: 15 residues. V was clipped by 3 bases and J by 0 bases, with 13 bases between them. The CDR3 here is CSASYPYSSTDTQYF. The DNA of the CDR3 is TGCAGTGCTAGTTACCCATACTCTAGCACAGATACGCAGTATTTT.

V usage is TRBV28 and J usage is TRBJ1-4; maybe TRBD1 (6 bases). Germline CDR1 and CDR2: MDHEN and SYDVKM. The CDR3 is 14 residues long. V was shortened by 6 bases and J by 5 bases, with 13 bases between the two germline ends. CDR3 sequence (DNA): TGTGCCAGCAGCCTCAGACAGGAGAATGAAAAACTGTTTTTT. This translates into CASSLRQENEKLFF.

The chain combines TRBV28 with TRBJ2-7, with a possible D match to TRBD1 (7 bases). Germline V gene sequence: CDR1 MDHEN, CDR2 SYDVKM. The V end was cut by 3 bases, the J end by 7 bases, with 28 bases between. The CDR3 is 18 amino acids. CDR3 sequence (DNA): TGTGCCAGCAGTTTGCCGCCGCGAATGACTAGGGCCAGGGGGGAGCAGTACTTC. Its translation is CASSLPPRMTRARGEQYF.

This rearrangement joins TRBV30 to TRBJ1-1; D gene unclear. There are 15 residues in the CDR3. The V end was cut by 2 bases, the J end by 1 base, with 14 bases between. From germline, CDR1 is GTSNPN and CDR2 SVGIG (reference sequence). The CDR3 nucleotides are TGTGCCTGGAGTTTCCAGTCTGGGGAGAACACTGAAGCTTTCTTT. Translating gives CAWSFQSGENTEAFF.

The rearrangement links TRBV7-3 to TRBJ1-3; D ambiguous. The germline CDR1 and CDR2 sequences are SGHTA and FQGTGA. The ends were cut back, 1 base at V and 2 bases at J, with 9 bases in the middle. This CDR3 region has 15 residues. The CDR3 loop is CASSLMPGTGNTIYF. CDR3 DNA: TGTGCCAGCAGCTTAATGCCAGGAACTGGAAACACCATATATTTT.

This clone was recorded only once. The gene calls are TRBV28 and TRBJ1-5, with 7 bases fitting TRBD1. J gave up 2 bases and V 11 bases, and 3 bases lay outside the gene matches. The germline CDR1 and CDR2 sequences are MDHEN and SYDVKM. This CDR3 has 12 residues. The CDR3 is CACTGGNQPQHF. The CDR3 nucleotides are TGTGCCTGCACAGGGGGCAATCAGCCCCAGCATTTT.

This clone counts as medium-sized (0.01 to 0.1%). The chain has TRBV27 and TRBJ1-2; D perhaps matches TRBD1 (6 bases). Between the trimmed V and J ends, which lost 6 bases and 7 bases, there was a span of 15 bases. Germline CDR1 MNHEY, CDR2 SMNVEV (reference sequence). This CDR3 region has 13 residues. CDR3 region: CASRSGRGSGYTF. In nucleotides, the CDR3 is TGTGCCAGCAGAAGTGGCAGGGGAAGTGGCTACACCTTC.

In this sample, this clone turned up once. The chain joins TRBV6-2 or TRBV6-3 to TRBJ2-1; 8 positions match TRBD1. This CDR3 is 14 amino acids long. In germline, CDR1 is MNHEY, CDR2 SVGEGT. V trimming: 5 bases; J trimming: 15 bases; junction bases outside the gene matches: 15. The CDR3 reads CASSTQGARLSGFF. CDR3 DNA sequence: TGTGCCAGCAGTACCCAGGGGGCGCGGCTATCCGGGTTCTTC.

The CDR3 protein is CASSPQQDRGTEAFF. The CDR3 coding sequence is TGTGCCAGCTCACCACAGCAGGACAGGGGCACTGAAGCTTTCTTT. The genes are TRBV18 and TRBJ1-1, with 9 bases identical to TRBD1. Per the germline V gene, CDR1 is KGHSH and CDR2 is LQKENI. This CDR3 comprises 15 residues. The junction had 4 bases not matched to a gene; V was cut back by 1 base and J by 4 bases.

This clone came up a few times. The chain has TRBV30 and TRBJ2-2; 7 bases are a match to TRBD2. The germline V gene encodes CDR1 GTSNPN and CDR2 SVGIG (reference sequence). The V segment lost 0 bases and the J segment 6 bases; nucleotides outside the gene matches: 7. The CDR3 length is 15 residues. CDR3 bases: TGTGCCTGGAGTGTGGGAGGGAGGCACGCCGGGGAGCTGTTTTTT. Translation: CAWSVGGRHAGELFF.

The chain has TRBV21-1 and TRBJ1-5; the table names TRBD1, a call not compared with the DNA. TRBV21-1 is a documented pseudogene. The CDR3 runs to 18 residues. Here the CDR3 DNA reads TGTGCCAGCAGCAAAATTATTGTTTGGGACAGGGTAGTCCAGCCCCAGCATTTT. Protein: CASSKIIVWDRVVQPQHF.

The chain combines TRBV7-6 with TRBJ2-7; 7 bases match TRBD2. Germline CDR1 reads SGHVS; CDR2 reads FNYEAQ. V was clipped by 1 base and J by 4 bases; unmatched bases: 1. CDR3 size: 13 residues. Here the CDR3 DNA reads TGTGCCAGCAGCTTAGGGGGAGGGTACGAGCAGTACTTC. Its translation: CASSLGGGYEQYF.

The chain's CDR3 is CASSQAGFSGNTIYF. The CDR3, as DNA: TGCGCCAGCAGCCAGGCGGGATTCTCTGGAAACACCATATATTTT. This rearrangement joins TRBV4-1 to TRBJ1-3, with D unresolved. Looked up from germline, CDR1 is MGHRA and CDR2 is YSYEKL. Trimming took off 3 bases at V and 0 bases at J, with 9 bases between the two ends. The CDR3 spans 15 residues.

V gene TRBV21-1 combines with J gene TRBJ2-3; the table names TRBD2, a call not compared with the DNA. TRBV21-1 is flagged as a pseudogene. The CDR3 contains 15 residues. The chain's CDR3 is CASSNSGESTDTQYF. For the CDR3, the DNA is TGTGCCAGCAGCAACAGCGGGGAAAGCACAGATACGCAGTATTTT.

This rearrangement joins TRBV28 to TRBJ2-3; 11 nucleotides align to TRBD2. CDR3 size: 18 residues. J lost 1 base, V lost 4 bases, and 10 bases had no gene match. CDR1 MDHEN and CDR2 SYDVKM come from the germline V gene. The CDR3 sequence is CASSSPSGRTTRTDTQYF. DNA of the CDR3: TGTGCCAGCAGTTCCCCTAGCGGGAGGACAACACGCACAGATACGCAGTATTTT.

The rearrangement links TRBV7-9 to TRBJ2-1, with TRBD2 matching over 7 bases. There are 14 residues in the CDR3. V was clipped by 1 base and J by 3 bases; unmatched bases: 0. Germline V gene lookup returns CDR1 SEHNR and CDR2 FQNEAQ (reference sequence). The CDR3 DNA follows: TGTGCCAGCAGCTTAGGGACTAGCTACAATGAGCAGTTCTTC. Encoded protein: CASSLGTSYNEQFF.

J is TRBJ2-2 and V is TRBV28, with 10 bases matching TRBD2. The CDR3 totals 19 residues. Germline V gene data show CDR1 as MDHEN and CDR2 as SYDVKM. J gave up 3 bases and V 1 base, and 11 bases lay outside the gene matches. The DNA for the CDR3 is TGTGCCAGCAGTTTATTCGCCCGGAGGACTAGCGGAGACACCGGGGAGCTGTTTTTT. It is translated as CASSLFARRTSGDTGELFF.

The CDR3 nucleotides read TGTGCCAGCAGCCTCGGACTAGCGGGAGGAAACGAGCAGTACTTC. It is translated as CASSLGLAGGNEQYF. J is TRBJ2-7 and V is TRBV7-6; 14 bases are a match to TRBD2. CDR1 and CDR2 from the germline V gene are SGHVS and FNYEAQ. The trim removed 5 bases at V and 5 bases at J, leaving 5 bases unmatched. The CDR3 has 15 amino acids.

The J gene is TRBJ1-3, the V gene TRBV7-9; no clear D. V lost 5 bases and J lost 0, with 11 bases in between. The CDR3 runs 15 residues. CDR1 is SEHNR and CDR2 is FQNEAQ in the germline V gene (reference sequence). CDR3 in DNA: TGTGCCAGCAGCCAGCCAGAGAGCTCTGGAAACACCATATATTTT. Translated: CASSQPESSGNTIYF.

Turning to this clone: This sample also contains other DNA sequences that code for the same CDR3. This chain joins TRBV18 and TRBJ2-2; D call uncertain. The CDR3 spans 13 residues. Germline CDR1 and CDR2: KGHSH and LQKENI. V lost 0 bases and J lost 4, with 3 bases in between. CDR3 in amino acids: CASSPPSTGELFF. The CDR3 DNA sequence: TGTGCCAGCTCACCACCCTCCACCGGGGAGCTGTTTTTT. The whole variable domain, filled in from reference TRBV18 and TRBJ2-2, reads NAGVMQNPRHLVRRRGQEARLRCSPMKGHSHVYWYRQLPEEGLKFMVYLQKENIIDESGMPKERFSAEFPKEGPSILRIQQVVRGDSAAYFCASSPPSTGELFFGEGSRLTVL.

This chain joins TRBV28 and TRBJ2-3; TRBD2 matches at 8 bases. The CDR3 covers 18 residues. Losses at the gene ends were 3 bases for V and 2 bases for J; bases not matched to a gene: 13. Germline values: CDR1 MDHEN, CDR2 SYDVKM. The CDR3 region is CASSFGFGAGENTDTQYF. CDR3 nucleotides: TGTGCCAGCAGTTTTGGATTTGGAGCGGGAGAGAACACAGATACGCAGTATTTT.

V gene TRBV11-3 combines with J gene TRBJ2-7; D gene uncertain. CDR1 SGHNT and CDR2 YENEEA come from the germline V gene. CDR3 length equals 13 residues. V lost 1 base, J lost 3 bases, and 7 bases lay in between. The chain's CDR3 is CASSLVPGYEQYF. As DNA, the CDR3 is TGTGCCAGCAGCTTAGTTCCGGGCTACGAGCAGTACTTC.

Points on this clone: Sequence at one end of the junction differs from germline and may be a read error. V usage is TRBV4-3 and J usage is TRBJ2-3; D may correspond to TRBD1 or TRBD2 (5 bases each). The CDR3 consists of 14 residues. Germline CDR1 and CDR2: LGHNA and YSLEER. CDR3 sequence: CASSQEISGTPRIF. For the CDR3, the DNA is TGCGCCAGCAGCCAAGAAATTTCCGGGACCCCCCGGATTTTT.

J is TRBJ2-5 and V is TRBV5-1; a weak D match, TRBD2 (5 bases). Trimming left V 0 bases short and J 6 bases short, with 15 bases between. The CDR3 has 15 residues. Germline V gives CDR1 SGHRS, CDR2 YFSETQ. The CDR3 here is CASSLVSGTGQTQYF. In nucleotides, the CDR3 is TGCGCCAGCAGCTTGGTGAGCGGAACCGGGCAGACCCAGTACTTC.

This clone was detected only a few times. This chain connects TRBV19 to TRBJ1-2, with 7 bases identical to TRBD1. J lost 6 bases, V lost 7 bases, and 14 bases had no gene match. There are 15 residues in the CDR3. CDR1 is LNHDA, CDR2 SQIVND, per germline (reference sequence). The CDR3 DNA reads as TGTGCCAGTACCAAGAACCAGGGGCAGGGGGATGGCTACACCTTC. Translated, it gives CASTKNQGQGDGYTF.

The chain recombines TRBV2 with TRBJ2-1; D not resolved. Germline CDR1 is SNHLY and CDR2 is FYNNEI. This CDR3 spans 12 amino acids. Between the trimmed V and J ends, which lost 2 bases and 8 bases, there was a span of 7 bases. The CDR3 nucleotides read TGTGCCAGCAGTGAAAGTAGGGATGAGCAGTTCTTC. The encoded protein is CASSESRDEQFF.